This T cell receptor beta chain was documented in a study of cytomegalovirus exposure and HLA in healthy donors. Study-level results: A list of more than 150 TCR beta chains associated with cytomegalovirus was given. It was taken for granted in presence/absence analyses that sequencing depth across donors was roughly uniform. When analyzed later, the rates of TCR association showed variation by HLA locus, with DRB1 the most and HLA-C the fewest.

Details on this clone: Its antigen is undetermined.

The PCR employed 60 Vbeta primers together with 13 Jbeta primers. In the authors' methods: Unique TCR beta chains totaled 65 million to 95 million in a later count, with approximately 11 million of them shared. Clones were sequenced by immunoSEQ multiplex PCR, and TCRdb holds only the in-frame ones, with some missing. V and J calls and clone size are given by that table; D and trimming were obtained from the DNA. The data hold more than 90,000 clones, with roughly 74% observed a single time. Germline V gene data show CDR1 as SGHRS and CDR2 as YFSETQ. The V gene lost 0 bases and the J gene lost 8 bases, with 17 bases spanning the gap. This CDR3 has 15 residues.

The clonotype originates from a woman in her twenties or thirties in good health and CMV-seronegative. The source material was PBMCs. This chain uses TRBV5-1 with TRBJ1-2; D may be TRBD1 (5 bases). The CDR3: CASSLAVTRGVGYTF. CDR3 DNA sequence: TGCGCCAGCAGCTTGGCGGTTACACGGGGGGTCGGCTACACCTTC.